The rows below give T cell receptor beta chains drawn from one sample of a study of cytomegalovirus exposure and HLA in healthy donors. The assay was immunoSEQ multiplex PCR, and TCRdb's table has in-frame clones only and misses some. The data show roughly 67,000 clones, 78% seen once. The specimen sequenced was PBMCs. These receptors all stem from a man aged 40-50 years in good health and CMV-seronegative. The conserved cysteine and the conserved F or W are not part of the CDR3 here.

J,V,CDR3
TRBJ2-2,TRBV18,ASSLTRDPTGELF
TRBJ2-7,TRBV19,ASSPPGTLNPYEQY
TRBJ2-7,TRBV5-6,ASSWRTGSYSYEQY
TRBJ2-7,TRBV28,ASSINYEQY
TRBJ2-7,TRBV5-6,ASSLSYYEQY
TRBJ2-3,TRBV5-4,ASSLRRNPTDTQY
TRBJ1-2,TRBV6-1,ASSGYT
TRBJ2-7,TRBV6-5,ASSSTQGAYEQY
TRBJ2-3,TRBV7-2,ASSLLGGETDTQY
TRBJ2-1,TRBV27,ASSLFRGEEQF
TRBJ1-1,TRBV6-4,ASSESLNTEAF
TRBJ2-5,TRBV2,ASSEGGGGAQETQY
TRBJ2-7,TRBV29-1,SVRAGVDEQY
TRBJ2-7,TRBV4-2,ASSSNLAGGYYEQY
TRBJ2-3,TRBV2,ARSGGAGDTQY
TRBJ2-1,TRBV28,ASSYEDTSYNEQF
TRBJ1-5,TRBV5-1,ASGLTGQPQH
TRBJ2-5,TRBV10-1,ASSEGQGARETQY
TRBJ2-7,TRBV5-4,ASQAGTESSYEQY
TRBJ2-2,TRBV6-1,ASSRGLAGGGELF
TRBJ2-5,TRBV28,AAGGRTYQETQY
TRBJ1-6,TRBV10-1,ASSGHTDSPLH
TRBJ2-3,TRBV10-2,ASSGSDRGTQY
TRBJ2-5,TRBV27,ASSSGTSLGTQY